Listed below are T cell receptor beta chains from one sample, sequenced in a study of blood T cell repertoires in COVID-19. Only in-frame clones appear in the TCRdb table, and some are missing; sequencing was by immunoSEQ multiplex PCR. The table has about 240,000 clones, roughly four fifths seen once. Sequencing used PBMCs or T cells enriched from blood (not recorded which). The receptor source for this set is a woman between 35 and 50 years old who had been exposed to COVID-19. The CDR3 runs from the conserved cysteine through the conserved F or W. D genes are given only for firm matches. Clone size appears in some rows only: once, few, many, or a class for an expanded clone.

len: 13; d_gene: TRBD1; abundance: NA; j_gene: TRBJ2-1; v_gene: TRBV18; CDR3aa: CASSPGTGYEQFF; CDR3nt: TGTGCCAGCTCACCCGGGACAGGGTATGAGCAGTTCTTC
len: 14; d_gene: NA; abundance: NA; j_gene: TRBJ1-1; v_gene: TRBV2; CDR3aa: CASRQGLANTEAFF; CDR3nt: TGTGCCAGCAGACAGGGCCTAGCGAACACTGAAGCTTTCTTT
len: 16; d_gene: NA; abundance: once; j_gene: TRBJ1-6; v_gene: TRBV7-3; CDR3aa: CASSIGGSPASSPLHF; CDR3nt: TGTGCCAGCAGCATCGGGGGGAGCCCAGCTAGTTCACCCCTCCACTTT
len: 13; d_gene: NA; abundance: NA; j_gene: TRBJ2-1; v_gene: TRBV19; CDR3aa: CASSMVLNNEQFF; CDR3nt: TGTGCCAGTAGTATGGTCCTAAACAATGAGCAGTTCTTC
len: 13; d_gene: NA; abundance: NA; j_gene: TRBJ1-1; v_gene: TRBV19; CDR3aa: CASSDMLDREAFF; CDR3nt: TGTGCCAGTAGTGACATGCTTGACAGGGAAGCTTTCTTT
len: 15; d_gene: NA; abundance: NA; j_gene: TRBJ1-3; v_gene: TRBV3-1/TRBV3-2; CDR3aa: CASSQERRTGNTIYF; CDR3nt: TGTGCCAGCAGCCAAGAACGGAGGACTGGAAACACCATATATTTT
len: 15; d_gene: TRBD1; abundance: NA; j_gene: TRBJ2-5; v_gene: TRBV18; CDR3aa: CASSPGQGLQETQYF; CDR3nt: TGTGCCAGCTCACCGGGACAGGGGCTCCAAGAGACCCAGTACTTC
len: 18; d_gene: TRBD1; abundance: few; j_gene: TRBJ1-2; v_gene: TRBV19; CDR3aa: CASSTPPFKDRVDYGYTF; CDR3nt: TGTGCCAGTAGTACCCCTCCCTTTAAGGACAGGGTGGACTATGGCTACACCTTC
len: 11; d_gene: NA; abundance: NA; j_gene: TRBJ1-1; v_gene: TRBV20-1; CDR3aa: CSARVGLEAFF; CDR3nt: TGCAGTGCTAGAGTCGGTTTGGAGGCTTTCTTT
len: 16; d_gene: TRBD2; abundance: NA; j_gene: TRBJ2-7; v_gene: TRBV28; CDR3aa: CASSFSTSGGGYEQYF; CDR3nt: TGTGCCAGCAGTTTCTCGACTAGCGGGGGAGGGTACGAGCAGTACTTC